In this sample, the clone carrying this TCR beta chain turned up a few times. What it binds is not known. One entry per CDR3 protein, called by TCRdb with MiXCR from the 5' RACE reads. The data contain around 410,000 distinct CDR3 sequences, around 22% of them singletons. The record originates from a study of T-cell memory formation after mild COVID-19. Study-wide results and limits: Mainly CM and EM harbored the contracting CD4+ clones; mainly EMRA harbored the CD8+ ones.

The TCR sequence derives from an adult woman who had mild COVID-19 (a few samples of this study predate the infection). Cell type and time point are not known. The sample was PBMCs or a T cell subset sorted from them (not recorded which).

CDR3 region: CASSLGTGRDTEAFF. Here the CDR3 DNA reads TGCGCCAGCAGCCTCGGGACAGGGAGGGACACTGAAGCTTTCTTT. The chain joins TRBV5-1 to TRBJ1-1, with TRBD1 matching over 9 bases. The germline V gene has CDR1 SGHRS and CDR2 YFSETQ. V dropped 4 bases and J dropped 3; count of bases not matched to a gene: 7. The CDR3 covers 15 residues.